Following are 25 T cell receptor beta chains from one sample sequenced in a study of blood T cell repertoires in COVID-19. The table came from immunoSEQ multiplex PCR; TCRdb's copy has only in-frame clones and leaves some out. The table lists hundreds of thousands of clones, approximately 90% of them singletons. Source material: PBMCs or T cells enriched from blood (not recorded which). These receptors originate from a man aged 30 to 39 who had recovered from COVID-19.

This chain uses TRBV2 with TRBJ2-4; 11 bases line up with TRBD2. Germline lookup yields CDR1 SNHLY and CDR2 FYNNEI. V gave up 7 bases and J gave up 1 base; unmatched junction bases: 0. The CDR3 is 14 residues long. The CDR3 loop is CASTSGRAKNIQYF. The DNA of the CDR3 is TGTGCCAGCACTAGCGGGAGGGCCAAAAACATTCAGTACTTC.

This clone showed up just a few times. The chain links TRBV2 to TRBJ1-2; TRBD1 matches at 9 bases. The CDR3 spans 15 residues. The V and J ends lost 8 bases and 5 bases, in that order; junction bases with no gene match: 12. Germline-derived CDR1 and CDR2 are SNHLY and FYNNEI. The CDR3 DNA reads TGTGCCAGCTCTTATCAGGGGACAGGGCGGTATGGCTACACCTTC. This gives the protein CASSYQGTGRYGYTF.

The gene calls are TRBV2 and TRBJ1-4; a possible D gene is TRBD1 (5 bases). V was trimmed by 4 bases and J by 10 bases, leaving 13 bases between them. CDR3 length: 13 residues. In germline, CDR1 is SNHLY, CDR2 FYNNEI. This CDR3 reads CASSVQGVGKLFF. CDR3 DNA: TGTGCCAGCAGTGTCCAGGGCGTGGGAAAACTGTTTTTT.

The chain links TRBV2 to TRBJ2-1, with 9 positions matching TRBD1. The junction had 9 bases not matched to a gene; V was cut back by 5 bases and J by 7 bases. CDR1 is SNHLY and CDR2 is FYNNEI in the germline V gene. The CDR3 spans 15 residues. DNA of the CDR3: TGTGCCAGCAGTCCGGGACAGGGATTGCGGAATGAGCAGTTCTTC. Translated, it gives CASSPGQGLRNEQFF.

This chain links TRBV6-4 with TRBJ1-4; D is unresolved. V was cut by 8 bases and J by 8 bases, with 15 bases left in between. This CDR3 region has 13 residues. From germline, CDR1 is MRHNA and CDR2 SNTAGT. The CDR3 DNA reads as TGTGCCAGCTTTGGGGAAGCGGGAGAAAAACTGTTTTTT. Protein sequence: CASFGEAGEKLFF.

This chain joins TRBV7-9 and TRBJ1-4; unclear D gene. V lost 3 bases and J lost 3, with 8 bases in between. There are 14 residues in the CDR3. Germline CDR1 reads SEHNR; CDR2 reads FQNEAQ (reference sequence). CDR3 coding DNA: TGTGCCAGCAGCTTCACAGATTCTAATGAAAAACTGTTTTTT. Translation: CASSFTDSNEKLFF.

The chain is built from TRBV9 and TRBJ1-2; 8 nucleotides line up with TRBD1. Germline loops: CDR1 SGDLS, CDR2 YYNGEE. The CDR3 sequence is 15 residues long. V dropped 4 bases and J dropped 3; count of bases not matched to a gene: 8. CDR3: CASSPQGQAYYGYTF. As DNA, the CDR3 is TGTGCCAGCAGCCCTCAGGGACAGGCCTACTATGGCTACACCTTC.

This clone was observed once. The CDR3 spells CASSLGSGEAFF. CDR3 in DNA: TGCGCCAGCAGCTTGGGGAGCGGGGAAGCTTTCTTT. V is TRBV5-1 and J is TRBJ1-1; D remains unclear. The CDR3 loop spans 12 amino acids. Germline V gives CDR1 SGHRS, CDR2 YFSETQ. The V gene lost 0 bases and the J gene lost 8 bases, with 8 bases spanning the gap.

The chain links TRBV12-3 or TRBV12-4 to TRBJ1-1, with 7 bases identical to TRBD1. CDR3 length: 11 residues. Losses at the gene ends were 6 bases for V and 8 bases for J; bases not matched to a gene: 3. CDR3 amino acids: CASRVTGEAFF. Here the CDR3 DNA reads TGTGCCAGCAGAGTGACAGGGGAAGCTTTCTTT.

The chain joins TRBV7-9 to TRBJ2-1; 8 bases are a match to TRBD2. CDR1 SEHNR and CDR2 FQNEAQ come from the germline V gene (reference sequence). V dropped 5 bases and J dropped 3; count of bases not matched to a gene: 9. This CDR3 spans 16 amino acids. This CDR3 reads CASSTVAGRHYNEQFF. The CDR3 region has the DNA TGTGCCAGCAGCACCGTAGCGGGGAGGCACTACAATGAGCAGTTCTTC.

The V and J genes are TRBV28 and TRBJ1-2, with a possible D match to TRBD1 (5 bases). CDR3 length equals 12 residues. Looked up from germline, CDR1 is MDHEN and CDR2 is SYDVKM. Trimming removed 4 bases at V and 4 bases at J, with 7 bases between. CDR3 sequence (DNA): TGTGCCAGCAGTTGGGGGGGCTATGGCTACACCTTC. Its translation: CASSWGGYGYTF.

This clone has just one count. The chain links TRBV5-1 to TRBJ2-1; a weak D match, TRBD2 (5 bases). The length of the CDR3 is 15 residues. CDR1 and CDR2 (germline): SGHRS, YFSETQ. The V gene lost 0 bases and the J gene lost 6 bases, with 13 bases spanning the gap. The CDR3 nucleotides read TGCGCCAGCAGCTTGGTGTCGGATGGGAGCAATGAGCAGTTCTTC. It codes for CASSLVSDGSNEQFF.

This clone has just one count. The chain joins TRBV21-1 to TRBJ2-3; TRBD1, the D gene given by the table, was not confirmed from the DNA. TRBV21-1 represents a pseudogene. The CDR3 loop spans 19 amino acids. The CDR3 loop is CASSKPGQGRLAGTDTQYF. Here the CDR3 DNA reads TGTGCCAGCAGCAAACCGGGACAGGGAAGGTTAGCTGGCACAGATACGCAGTATTTT.

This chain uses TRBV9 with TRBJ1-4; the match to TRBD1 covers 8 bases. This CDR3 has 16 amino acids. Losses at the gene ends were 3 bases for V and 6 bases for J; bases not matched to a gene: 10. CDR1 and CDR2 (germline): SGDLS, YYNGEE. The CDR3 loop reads CASSAGQGHLYEKLFF. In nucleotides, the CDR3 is TGTGCCAGCAGCGCTGGACAGGGACATTTGTATGAAAAACTGTTTTTT.

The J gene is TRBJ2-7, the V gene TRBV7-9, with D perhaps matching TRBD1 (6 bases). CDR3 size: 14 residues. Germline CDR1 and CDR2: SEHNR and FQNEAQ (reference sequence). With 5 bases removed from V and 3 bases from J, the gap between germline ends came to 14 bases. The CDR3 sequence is CASSPQGRDYEQYF. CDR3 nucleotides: TGTGCCAGCAGCCCACAGGGACGGGACTACGAGCAGTACTTC.

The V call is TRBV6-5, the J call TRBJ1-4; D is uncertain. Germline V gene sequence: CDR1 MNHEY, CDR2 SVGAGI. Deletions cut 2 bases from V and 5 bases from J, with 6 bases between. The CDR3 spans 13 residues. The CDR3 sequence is CASSYRVNEKLFF. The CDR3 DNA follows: TGTGCCAGCAGTTACCGGGTGAATGAAAAACTGTTTTTT.

CDR3 region: CASRLWGGQGHGYTF. The CDR3 DNA reads as TGTGCCAGCAGGCTATGGGGGGGGCAGGGCCATGGCTACACCTTC. The chain is built from TRBV5-4 and TRBJ1-2, with a possible D match to TRBD1 (6 bases). The V gene's germline CDR1 is SGHNT and CDR2 YYREEE (reference sequence). This CDR3 has 15 amino acids. Trimming cost V 5 bases and J 6 bases, with 20 bases left between them.

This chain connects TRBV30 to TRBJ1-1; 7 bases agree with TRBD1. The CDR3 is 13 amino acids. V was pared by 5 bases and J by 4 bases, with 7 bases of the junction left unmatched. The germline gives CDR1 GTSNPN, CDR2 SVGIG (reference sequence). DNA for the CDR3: TGTGCCTGGGAACAGGGGCCCAGCACTGAAGCTTTCTTT. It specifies CAWEQGPSTEAFF.

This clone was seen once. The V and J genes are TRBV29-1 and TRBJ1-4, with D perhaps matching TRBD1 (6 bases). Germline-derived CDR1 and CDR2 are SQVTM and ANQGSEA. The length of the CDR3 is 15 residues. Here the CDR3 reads CAGGWTEDFNEKLFF. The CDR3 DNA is TGCGCCGGCGGGTGGACAGAGGATTTTAATGAAAAACTGTTTTTT.

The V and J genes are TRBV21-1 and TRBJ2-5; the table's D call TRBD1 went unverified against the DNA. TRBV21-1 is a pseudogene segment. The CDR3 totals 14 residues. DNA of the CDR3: TGTGCCAGCAGCGAATGGGACAGTGGGGAGACCCAGTACTTC. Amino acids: CASSEWDSGETQYF.

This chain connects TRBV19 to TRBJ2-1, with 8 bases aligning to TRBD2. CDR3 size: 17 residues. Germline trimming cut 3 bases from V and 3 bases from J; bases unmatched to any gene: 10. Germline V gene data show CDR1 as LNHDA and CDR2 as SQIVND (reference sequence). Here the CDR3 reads CASSIASGTSLYNEQFF. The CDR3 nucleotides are TGTGCCAGTAGTATCGCCTCGGGGACTAGTCTCTACAATGAGCAGTTCTTC.

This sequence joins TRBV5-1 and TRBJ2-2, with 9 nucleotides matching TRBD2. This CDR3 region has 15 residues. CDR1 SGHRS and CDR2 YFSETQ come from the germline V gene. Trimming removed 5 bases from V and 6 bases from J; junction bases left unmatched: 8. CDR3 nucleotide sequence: TGCGCCAGCAGGTTAGGGACTAGCTTATCCGGGGAGCTGTTTTTT. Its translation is CASRLGTSLSGELFF.

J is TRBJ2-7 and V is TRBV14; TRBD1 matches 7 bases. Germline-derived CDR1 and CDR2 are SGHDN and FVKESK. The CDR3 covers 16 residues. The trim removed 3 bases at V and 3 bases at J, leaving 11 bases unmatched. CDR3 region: CASSQSTGAILYEQYF. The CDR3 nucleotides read TGTGCCAGCAGCCAGAGTACAGGGGCCATACTCTACGAGCAGTACTTC.

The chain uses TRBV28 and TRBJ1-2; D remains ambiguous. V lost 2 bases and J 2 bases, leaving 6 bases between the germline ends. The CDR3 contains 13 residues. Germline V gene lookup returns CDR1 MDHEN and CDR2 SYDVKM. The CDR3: CASSLVKNYGYTF. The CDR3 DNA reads TGTGCCAGCAGTTTAGTCAAAAACTATGGCTACACCTTC.

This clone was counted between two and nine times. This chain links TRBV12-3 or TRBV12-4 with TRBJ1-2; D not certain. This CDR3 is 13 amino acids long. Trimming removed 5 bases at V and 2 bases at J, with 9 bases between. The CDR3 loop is CASSRLINYGYTF. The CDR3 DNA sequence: TGTGCCAGCAGTCGACTGATAAACTATGGCTACACCTTC.